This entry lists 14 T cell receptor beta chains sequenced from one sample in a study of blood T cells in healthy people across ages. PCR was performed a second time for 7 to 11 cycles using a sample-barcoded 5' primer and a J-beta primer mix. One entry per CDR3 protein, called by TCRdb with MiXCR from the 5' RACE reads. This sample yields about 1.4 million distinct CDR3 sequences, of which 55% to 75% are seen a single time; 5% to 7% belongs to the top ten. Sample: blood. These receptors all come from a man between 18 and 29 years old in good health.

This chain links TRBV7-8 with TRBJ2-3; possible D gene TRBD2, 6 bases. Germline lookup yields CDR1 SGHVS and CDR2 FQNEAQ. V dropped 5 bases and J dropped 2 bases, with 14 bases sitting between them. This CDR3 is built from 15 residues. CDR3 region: CASSLSAGFTDTQYF. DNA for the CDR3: TGTGCCAGCAGCCTATCAGCGGGTTTCACAGATACGCAGTATTTT.

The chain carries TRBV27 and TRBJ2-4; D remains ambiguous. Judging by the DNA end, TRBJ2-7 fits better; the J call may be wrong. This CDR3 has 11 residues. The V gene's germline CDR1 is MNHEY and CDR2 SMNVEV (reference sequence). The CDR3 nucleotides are TGTGCCAACAACTGGCCCTACGAGCAGTACTTC. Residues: CANNWPYEQYF.

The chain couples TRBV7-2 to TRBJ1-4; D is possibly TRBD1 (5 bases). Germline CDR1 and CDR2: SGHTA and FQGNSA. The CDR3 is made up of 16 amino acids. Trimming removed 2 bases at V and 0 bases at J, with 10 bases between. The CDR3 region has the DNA TGTGCCAGCAGCTTAAGGCCGACAGCAACTAATGAAAAACTGTTTTTT. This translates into CASSLRPTATNEKLFF.

The CDR3 here is CASSQLVVTEAFF. DNA for the CDR3: TGTGCCAGCAGCCAACTTGTCGTTACTGAAGCTTTCTTT. The rearrangement uses TRBV4-2 and TRBJ1-1, with unresolved D. CDR1 is LGHNA and CDR2 is YNFKEQ in the germline V gene. The CDR3 contains 13 residues. Between the trimmed V and J ends, which lost 2 bases and 5 bases, there was a span of 9 bases.

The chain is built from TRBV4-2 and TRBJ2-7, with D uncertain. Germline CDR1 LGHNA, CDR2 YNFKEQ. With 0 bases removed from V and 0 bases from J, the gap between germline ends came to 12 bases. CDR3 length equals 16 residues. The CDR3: CASSQDDGDYSYEQYF. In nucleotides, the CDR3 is TGTGCCAGCAGCCAAGACGACGGAGATTACTCCTACGAGCAGTACTTC.

The CDR3 reads CSASRRAYYGYTF. DNA for the CDR3: TGCAGTGCTAGCCGGAGGGCATACTATGGCTACACCTTC. The chain carries TRBV20-1 and TRBJ1-2; D is unresolved. V was trimmed by 3 bases and J by 3 bases, leaving 11 bases between them. The germline V gene encodes CDR1 DFQATT and CDR2 SNEGSKA (reference sequence). The CDR3 covers 13 residues.

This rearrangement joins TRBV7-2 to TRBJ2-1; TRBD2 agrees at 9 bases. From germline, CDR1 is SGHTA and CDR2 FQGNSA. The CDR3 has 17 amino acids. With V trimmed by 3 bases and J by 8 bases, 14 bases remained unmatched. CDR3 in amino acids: CASSFEVAGGPGDEQFF. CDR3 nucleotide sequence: TGTGCCAGCAGCTTCGAGGTTGCGGGAGGGCCGGGGGATGAGCAGTTCTTC.

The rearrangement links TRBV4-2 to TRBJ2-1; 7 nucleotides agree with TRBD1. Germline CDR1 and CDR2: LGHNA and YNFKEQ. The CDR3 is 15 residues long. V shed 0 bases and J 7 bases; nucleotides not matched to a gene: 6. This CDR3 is CASSQEETGYNEQFF. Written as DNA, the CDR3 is TGTGCCAGCAGCCAAGAGGAGACAGGGTATAATGAGCAGTTCTTC.

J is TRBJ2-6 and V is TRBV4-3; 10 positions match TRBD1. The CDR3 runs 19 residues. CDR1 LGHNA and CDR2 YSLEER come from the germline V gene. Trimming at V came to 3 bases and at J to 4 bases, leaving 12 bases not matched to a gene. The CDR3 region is CASSHTTTGGTRGANVLTF. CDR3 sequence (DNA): TGCGCCAGCAGCCATACGACGACAGGGGGCACAAGAGGGGCCAACGTCCTGACTTTC.

The CDR3 nucleotides are TGTGCCAGCAGTTTTTACTCCCTTAGCACAGATACGCAGTATTTT. Amino acid sequence: CASSFYSLSTDTQYF. The chain joins TRBV27 to TRBJ2-3; unclear D gene. In germline, CDR1 is MNHEY, CDR2 SMNVEV (reference sequence). V dropped 3 bases and J dropped 0 bases, with 10 bases sitting between them. CDR3 length: 15 residues.

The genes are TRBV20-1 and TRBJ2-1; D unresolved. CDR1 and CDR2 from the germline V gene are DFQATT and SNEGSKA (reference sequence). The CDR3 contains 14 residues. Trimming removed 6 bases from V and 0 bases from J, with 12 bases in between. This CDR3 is CSAVPLSSYNEQFF. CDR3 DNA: TGCAGTGCAGTACCGTTAAGCTCCTACAATGAGCAGTTCTTC.

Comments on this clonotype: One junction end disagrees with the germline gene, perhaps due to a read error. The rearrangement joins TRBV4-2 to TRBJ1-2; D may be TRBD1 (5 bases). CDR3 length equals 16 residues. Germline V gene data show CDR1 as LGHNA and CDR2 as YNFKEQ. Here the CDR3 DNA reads TGTACCAGCAGCCAAGATGCTGGCAGGGCTGTTGATGGCTACACCTTC. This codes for CTSSQDAGRAVDGYTF.

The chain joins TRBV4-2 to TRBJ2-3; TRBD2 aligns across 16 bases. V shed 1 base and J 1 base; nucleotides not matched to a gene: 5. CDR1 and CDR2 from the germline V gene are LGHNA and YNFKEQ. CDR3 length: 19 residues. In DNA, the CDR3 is TGTGCCAGCAGCCAAGCCGGGACTAGCGGGGGGGAACGCACAGATACGCAGTATTTT. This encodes CASSQAGTSGGERTDTQYF.

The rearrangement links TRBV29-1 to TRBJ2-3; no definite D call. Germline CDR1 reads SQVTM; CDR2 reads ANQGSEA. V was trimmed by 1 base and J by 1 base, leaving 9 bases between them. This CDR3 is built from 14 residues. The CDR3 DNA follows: TGCAGCGTTGAAGTGCCGTGGGGCACAGATACGCAGTATTTT. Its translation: CSVEVPWGTDTQYF.